The rows below give T cell receptor beta chains drawn from one sample of a study of T cell responses to AZD1222 COVID-19 vaccine. Profiling relied on immunoSEQ multiplex PCR, and the TCRdb table lists in-frame clones only, not all of them. Altogether about 140,000 clones are present, 92% being singletons, with the ten largest covering about 5.5%. The sample was peripheral blood, taken on day 0 of AZD1222 vaccination. These receptors came from an adult in good health. CDR3s include the opening cysteine and the closing phenylalanine or tryptophan. The D gene is left open where the match is weak. For some rows the clone size is stated as once, few or many, or as a class when expanded; others skip it.

J gene,clone size,V gene,D gene,CDR3 protein
TRBJ2-7,-,TRBV7-9,-,CASSGGDRTYEQYF
TRBJ1-2,-,TRBV28,-,CASSLSGLQYYGYTF
TRBJ2-7,once,TRBV6-1,-,CASSEGDVGYYEQYF
TRBJ2-6,-,TRBV5-4,-,CASSLGIRGGANVLTF
TRBJ2-7,-,TRBV5-6,TRBD2,CASSSTSWSYEQYF
TRBJ2-5,once,TRBV28,TRBD2,CASSVARTSGETQYF
TRBJ2-6,once,TRBV27,-,CASAAYWSSSGANVLTF
TRBJ1-2,-,TRBV13,TRBD1,CASSLRRQGETNYGYTF
TRBJ1-6,once,TRBV5-6,-,CASSPLRRGISPLHF
TRBJ2-7,-,TRBV7-9,-,CASRPGHSPYEQYF
TRBJ2-7,-,TRBV14,-,CASSRYRGGSSYEQYF
TRBJ2-7,-,TRBV19,-,CASSIQGSYEQYF
TRBJ2-2,-,TRBV19,-,CASSISVTGELFF
TRBJ1-1,-,TRBV5-1,-,CASSLGTENTEAFF
TRBJ2-7,-,TRBV7-8,-,CASSSYRVGYEQYF
TRBJ2-7,-,TRBV6-5,TRBD1,CASSVSVTGGYEQYF
TRBJ2-7,-,TRBV6-6,-,CASSRFLLSGRSYEQYF
TRBJ2-5,-,TRBV15,-,CATSRDLGPQETQYF
TRBJ2-7,-,TRBV7-9,TRBD1,CASSGDRYYSYEQYF
TRBJ1-4,-,TRBV5-1,-,CASSLARSTGSGEKLFF
TRBJ1-3,-,TRBV7-9,-,CATGTAYSGNTIYF
TRBJ2-2,once,TRBV7-6,-,CASSLAHHTGELFF
TRBJ2-7,-,TRBV20-1,TRBD1,CSATTGDEQYF
TRBJ1-3,-,TRBV7-8,TRBD1,CASSLGQGAQNPLNTIYF
TRBJ1-1,-,TRBV9,-,CASGAGGTEAFF
TRBJ1-4,-,TRBV2,TRBD1,CASNRGQKKNEKLFF
TRBJ2-5,-,TRBV7-9,TRBD1,CASSLVLDREVQETQYF
TRBJ2-7,once,TRBV4-1,-,CASSQDRLDYEQYF
TRBJ2-3,-,TRBV7-2,-,CASSLEAGRRTDTQYF
TRBJ2-6,-,TRBV18,-,CASSPRKDDYSGANVLTF
TRBJ2-1,-,TRBV5-1,-,CASSLAGFGRNNEQFF
TRBJ2-3,-,TRBV15,-,CATSRGVGSTDTQYF
TRBJ1-5,few,TRBV28,-,CASSSPTGPNQPQHF
TRBJ2-1,-,TRBV7-2,TRBD2,CASSLEASGGVLNEQFF
TRBJ2-5,-,TRBV27,TRBD1,CASGPWTGEGETQYF
TRBJ1-6,-,TRBV19,-,CASSSGTGGRDSPLHF
TRBJ2-6,-,TRBV5-8,-,CASSFSWISGANVLTF
TRBJ1-1,-,TRBV9,TRBD1,CASSWGSGQTNTEAFF
TRBJ2-2,once,TRBV4-1,-,CASSQAAGWEGELFF
TRBJ2-6,-,TRBV7-9,-,CASSRDSGANVLTF
TRBJ1-5,-,TRBV6-1,-,CASSEWQGSNQPQHF
TRBJ2-6,-,TRBV9,-,CASSVGAGANVLTF
TRBJ2-1,-,TRBV28,-,CASSSSGTRTLNEQFF
TRBJ2-7,once,TRBV9,-,CASSSGDGRQEQYF
TRBJ1-2,-,TRBV6-5,-,CARGVTGCDYGYTF
TRBJ1-1,once,TRBV25-1,TRBD1,CASSWGAGGYDTEAFF
TRBJ2-2,-,TRBV2,-,CASTIIAITGELFF
TRBJ2-5,-,TRBV9,TRBD2,CASSATGTSVETQYF
TRBJ2-5,-,TRBV7-2,TRBD2,CASSLNGGGETQYF
TRBJ1-6,-,TRBV5-1,TRBD1,CASSPGQGGSPLHF
TRBJ2-5,-,TRBV14,TRBD2,CASRLAGRETQYF
TRBJ1-1,-,TRBV5-1,-,CASSFAAGVLNTEAFF
TRBJ1-5,-,TRBV5-1,TRBD1,CASSPQGGPVFPQHF
TRBJ1-2,-,TRBV19,TRBD1,CASRAQGADKDYGYTF
TRBJ2-5,-,TRBV6-5,TRBD2,CASSRGLGETQYF
TRBJ2-1,-,TRBV12-5,-,CASGPNSYNEQFF
TRBJ1-2,-,TRBV6-2/TRBV6-3,TRBD1,CASSYSRGRDYGYTF
TRBJ2-1,-,TRBV5-1,-,CASSLVGLLNEQFF